This T cell receptor beta chain was recorded in a study of T cells after yellow fever vaccination. Turning to the study itself: Researchers used SMART-Seq v4 Ultra Low Input to prepare fractions that had low cell numbers.

TCRdb re-called the 5' RACE reads through MiXCR, storing one row per CDR3 protein. The table lists approximately 340,000 distinct CDR3 sequences, approximately 9% of them singletons. A note on this clonotype: Its antigen is not known.

In germline, CDR1 is DFQATT, CDR2 SNEGSKA (reference sequence). The CDR3 is 12 amino acids. V dropped 5 bases and J dropped 2 bases, with 9 bases sitting between them. Whole-study results and caveats: Although the secondary response was weaker, it peaked faster, at day 5 versus 15.

The clonotype originates from a man between 18 and 29 years old who received the YFV17D yellow fever vaccine. The chain uses TRBV20-1 and TRBJ1-1; D is possibly TRBD1 (5 bases). Sequenced material: PBMCs, taken on the day of the first yellow fever vaccination. This CDR3 reads CSAGDPNTEAFF. For the CDR3, the DNA is TGCAGTGCTGGGGACCCCAACACTGAAGCTTTCTTT.